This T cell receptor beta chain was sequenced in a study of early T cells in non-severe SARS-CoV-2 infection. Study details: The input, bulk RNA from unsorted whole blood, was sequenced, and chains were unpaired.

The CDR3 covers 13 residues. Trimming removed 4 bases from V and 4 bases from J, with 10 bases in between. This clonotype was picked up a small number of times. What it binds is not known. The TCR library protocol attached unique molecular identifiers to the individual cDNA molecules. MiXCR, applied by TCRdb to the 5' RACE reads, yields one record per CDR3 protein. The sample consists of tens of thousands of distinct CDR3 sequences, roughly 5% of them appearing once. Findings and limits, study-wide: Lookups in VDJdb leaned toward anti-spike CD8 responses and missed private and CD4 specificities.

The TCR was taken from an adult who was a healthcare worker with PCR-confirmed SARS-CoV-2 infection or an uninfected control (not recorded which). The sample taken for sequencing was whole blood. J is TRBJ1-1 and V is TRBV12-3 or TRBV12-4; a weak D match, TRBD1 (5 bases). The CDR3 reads CASSSLQGTEAFF. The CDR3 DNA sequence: TGTGCCAGCAGTTCCCTTCAGGGCACTGAAGCTTTCTTT.